One sample yielded the 26 T cell receptor beta chains listed below, sequenced in a study of cytomegalovirus exposure and HLA in healthy donors. Here immunoSEQ multiplex PCR was the method, and the copy in TCRdb shows in-frame clones only, minus some. The table lists 120,000 or so clones, approximately 91% of them singletons. The sequenced sample was PBMCs. The source of these receptors is a woman aged 18-29 years in good health and CMV-seronegative.

The DNA for the CDR3 is TGCGCCAGCAGCTTGGTGTTCCAGGGGGCAAATGGCTACACCTTC. As protein: CASSLVFQGANGYTF. The chain is built from TRBV5-1 and TRBJ1-2; 8 positions agree with TRBD1. CDR1 and CDR2 (germline): SGHRS, YFSETQ. This CDR3 is 15 amino acids long. J lost 6 bases, V lost 0 bases, and 7 bases had no gene match.

In this sample, this clone turned up once. This chain connects TRBV4-1 to TRBJ1-1; 8 nucleotides match TRBD1. Germline lookup yields CDR1 MGHRA and CDR2 YSYEKL. The CDR3 loop spans 14 amino acids. V trimming: 5 bases; J trimming: 1 base; junction bases outside the gene matches: 3. DNA of the CDR3: TGCGCCAGCAGCGCAGGGGGCGGGAACACTGAAGCTTTCTTT. It encodes CASSAGGGNTEAFF.

This clone occurred a few times. This rearrangement joins TRBV28 to TRBJ1-2; perhaps TRBD1 as D (5 bases). Between the trimmed V and J ends, which lost 4 bases and 6 bases, there was a span of 9 bases. CDR3 size: 12 residues. Germline CDR1 is MDHEN and CDR2 is SYDVKM. CDR3 DNA: TGTGCCAGCAGTTGGGGGGGAGATGGCTACACCTTC. Translation gives CASSWGGDGYTF.

This chain connects TRBV28 to TRBJ2-1; TRBD2 matches at 16 bases. Germline loops: CDR1 MDHEN, CDR2 SYDVKM. There are 18 residues in the CDR3. Losses at the gene ends were 3 bases for V and 1 base for J; bases not matched to a gene: 3. CDR3 region: CASSLGLAGGPSYNEQFF. The CDR3, as DNA: TGTGCCAGCAGTTTGGGACTAGCGGGAGGGCCTTCCTACAATGAGCAGTTCTTC.

This clone came up a few times. DNA for the CDR3: TGTGCTAGTGGTTTCCCCCGCCAGCGGGACTACAATGAGCAGTTCTTC. Protein sequence: CASGFPRQRDYNEQFF. The V call is TRBV12-5, the J call TRBJ2-1; 7 bases agree with TRBD2. The germline gives CDR1 LGHNT, CDR2 FRNRAP. The CDR3 consists of 16 residues. The ends lost 3 bases at V and 3 bases at J; junction bases unmatched: 8.

This chain links TRBV4-1 with TRBJ2-1, with 8 bases fitting TRBD2. The germline V gene encodes CDR1 MGHRA and CDR2 YSYEKL. The V gene end was trimmed by 4 bases and the J gene end by 7 bases; junction bases not matched to a gene: 12. The CDR3 consists of 16 residues. The CDR3 sequence is CASSLYSGTFRNEQFF. CDR3 DNA sequence: TGCGCCAGCAGCCTTTATAGCGGGACATTCCGTAATGAGCAGTTCTTC.

The rearrangement uses TRBV25-1 and TRBJ1-1; D not resolved. CDR1 is MGHDK, CDR2 SYGVNS, per germline. Trimming shortened V by 5 bases and J by 3 bases, and 7 bases separated the two germline ends. This CDR3 comprises 12 residues. The CDR3 DNA is TGTGCCAGCAGTTTCGGTCACACTGAAGCTTTCTTT. Translation: CASSFGHTEAFF.

The chain links TRBV29-1 to TRBJ2-4, with 11 bases matching TRBD2. This CDR3 spans 13 amino acids. Germline V lookup: CDR1 SQVTM, CDR2 ANQGSEA. The J segment lost 12 bases and the V segment lost 7 bases, leaving 11 bases of the junction unmatched. The CDR3 coding sequence is TGCAGCGCCGTACTAGCGGGAGATCCCTCTCAGTACTTC. Amino acid sequence: CSAVLAGDPSQYF.

The chain uses TRBV27 and TRBJ1-2; 7 bases line up with TRBD1. The germline gives CDR1 MNHEY, CDR2 SMNVEV (reference sequence). This CDR3 contains 15 residues. Trimming at V came to 4 bases and at J to 6 bases, leaving 11 bases not matched to a gene. CDR3 DNA: TGTGCCAGCAGTTCCGCCGACAGGGCGGTCAATGGCTACACCTTC. The encoded protein is CASSSADRAVNGYTF.

There are a few counts of this clone. This chain links TRBV6-1 with TRBJ2-5, with 10 bases aligning to TRBD2. The CDR3 length is 14 residues. Trimming took 8 bases from V and 4 from J; bases not matched to a gene: 7. Germline V lookup: CDR1 MNHNS, CDR2 SASEGT. The CDR3 region is CASGGLAKGETQYF. As DNA, the CDR3 is TGTGCCAGCGGGGGACTAGCGAAGGGAGAGACCCAGTACTTC.

V and J are TRBV30 and TRBJ2-7; tentative D call: TRBD2 (5 bases). CDR1 and CDR2 from the germline V gene are GTSNPN and SVGIG (reference sequence). Trimming took 5 bases from V and 2 from J, leaving 10 bases between them. The CDR3 is 12 amino acids. The chain's CDR3 is CAWGGPAYEQYF. CDR3 nucleotides: TGTGCCTGGGGAGGACCGGCCTACGAGCAGTACTTC. The whole variable domain, filled in from reference TRBV30 and TRBJ2-7, reads SQTIHQWPATLVQPVGSPLSLECTVEGTSNPNLYWYRQAAGRGLQLLFYSVGIGQISSEVPQNLSASRPQDRQFILSSKKLLLSDSGFYLCAWGGPAYEQYFGPGTRLTVT.

This chain joins TRBV11-2 and TRBJ1-5, with D perhaps TRBD1 (6 bases). The CDR3 is made up of 15 amino acids. CDR1 and CDR2 (germline): SGHAT, FQNNGV. V was shortened by 3 bases and J by 2 bases, with 11 bases between the two germline ends. CDR3 in amino acids: CASSFGGAGNQPQHF. Written as DNA, the CDR3 is TGTGCCAGCAGCTTTGGGGGGGCGGGCAATCAGCCCCAGCATTTT. Full variable domain (missing parts from reference TRBV11-2 and TRBJ1-5): EAGVAQSPRYKIIEKRQSVAFWCNPISGHATLYWYQQILGQGPKLLIQFQNNGVVDDSQLPKDRFSAERLKGVDSTLKIQPAKLEDSAVYLCASSFGGAGNQPQHFGDGTRLSIL.

The rearrangement links TRBV29-1 to TRBJ1-5, with D possibly TRBD1 on 6 matching bases. Germline CDR1 and CDR2: SQVTM and ANQGSEA. The CDR3 runs 16 residues. V lost 5 bases, J lost 1 base, and 18 bases lay in between. The CDR3 sequence: CSVTSGAVGSNQPQHF. Written as DNA, the CDR3 is TGCAGCGTTACTTCAGGGGCTGTAGGAAGCAATCAGCCCCAGCATTTT. The full variable domain, completed using reference TRBV29-1 and TRBJ1-5, is SAVISQKPSRDICQRGTSLTIQCQVDSQVTMMFWYRQQPGQSLTLIATANQGSEATYESGFVIDKFPISRPNLTFSTLTVSNMSPEDSSIYLCSVTSGAVGSNQPQHFGDGTRLSIL.

V usage is TRBV27 and J usage is TRBJ1-2; D not certain. Germline V gives CDR1 MNHEY, CDR2 SMNVEV (reference sequence). V dropped 2 bases and J dropped 3 bases, with 13 bases sitting between them. CDR3 length: 15 residues. CDR3 sequence (DNA): TGTGCCAGCAGTTTAGCGGGGATGAATTACTATGGCTACACCTTC. Its protein is CASSLAGMNYYGYTF.

V usage is TRBV29-1 and J usage is TRBJ1-1; TRBD1 agrees at 7 bases. There are 11 residues in the CDR3. CDR1 and CDR2 (germline): SQVTM, ANQGSEA. V lost 7 bases to trimming and J lost 8 bases; unmatched junction nucleotides: 7. The CDR3 DNA sequence: TGCAGCGCCTTAGTGACAGGGGAAGCTTTCTTT. This gives the protein CSALVTGEAFF.

This chain links TRBV10-1 with TRBJ2-1; TRBD2 aligns across 8 bases. Germline V gene lookup returns CDR1 WNHNN and CDR2 SYGVQD (reference sequence). J was trimmed by 2 bases and V by 10 bases; bases with no gene match: 22. The CDR3 consists of 19 residues. For the CDR3, the DNA is TGCGCCACCGAAGAAATACAGCGGGGGTCCCCCCTTCCCTACAATGAGCAGTTCTTC. The encoded protein is CATEEIQRGSPLPYNEQFF.

This clone showed up just once. The V and J genes are TRBV2 and TRBJ2-3; D is uncertain. The CDR3 extends over 18 amino acids. Germline-derived CDR1 and CDR2 are SNHLY and FYNNEI. V was cut by 7 bases and J by 2 bases, with 25 bases left in between. CDR3 loop: CASMYPIVRGYDTDTQYF. Here the CDR3 DNA reads TGTGCCAGCATGTATCCGATCGTCCGCGGTTACGACACAGATACGCAGTATTTT.

This sequence joins TRBV6-4 and TRBJ2-2, with a weak D call TRBD2 (5 bases). This CDR3 is built from 14 residues. The ends were cut back, 2 bases at V and 1 base at J, with 5 bases in the middle. Germline V gene sequence: CDR1 MRHNA, CDR2 SNTAGT. CDR3 sequence: CASSDSGNTGELFF. The CDR3, as DNA: TGTGCCAGCAGTGACAGCGGGAACACCGGGGAGCTGTTTTTT.

V and J are TRBV15 and TRBJ2-1; a weak D match, TRBD2 (5 bases). The CDR3 covers 14 residues. The V end lost 1 base, the J end lost 7 bases, and 11 bases lay between the germline ends. The V gene's germline CDR1 is LNHNV and CDR2 YYDKDF (reference sequence). This CDR3 reads CATSRGGRGNEQFF. The CDR3 DNA reads TGTGCCACCAGCAGAGGGGGTCGGGGAAATGAGCAGTTCTTC.

This chain connects TRBV9 to TRBJ1-3; weak D call: TRBD1 (6 bases). From germline, CDR1 is SGDLS and CDR2 YYNGEE. With 4 bases removed from V and 4 bases from J, the gap between germline ends came to 15 bases. There are 15 residues in the CDR3. The CDR3 coding sequence is TGTGCCAGCAGCCCTACAGGGAAATCGGGAAACACCATATATTTT. Translating gives CASSPTGKSGNTIYF.

The chain has TRBV19 and TRBJ2-7; 8 positions match TRBD1. This CDR3 has 15 residues. V lost 3 bases to trimming and J lost 4 bases; unmatched junction nucleotides: 8. Germline assignment: CDR1 LNHDA and CDR2 SQIVND (reference sequence). The CDR3 DNA is TGTGCCAGTAGTATCTGGGCAGGGGGCCAGTACGAGCAGTACTTC. Its protein product is CASSIWAGGQYEQYF.

This chain joins TRBV5-1 and TRBJ2-3, with 9 bases lining up with TRBD2. V trimming: 4 bases; J trimming: 2 bases; junction bases outside the gene matches: 14. Germline V lookup: CDR1 SGHRS, CDR2 YFSETQ. CDR3 length equals 18 residues. The CDR3 loop is CASSPWDSGSSVTDTQYF. The CDR3, as DNA: TGCGCCAGCAGCCCCTGGGATAGCGGGAGTTCAGTCACAGATACGCAGTATTTT.

The V and J genes are TRBV27 and TRBJ1-5; D perhaps matches TRBD1 (5 bases). Germline V gene lookup returns CDR1 MNHEY and CDR2 SMNVEV (reference sequence). The CDR3 consists of 14 residues. The germline V and J ends were trimmed by 1 base and 7 bases, with 11 bases remaining between them. The CDR3 is CASSLLGEGQPQHF. DNA of the CDR3: TGTGCCAGCAGTTTATTAGGGGAGGGGCAGCCCCAGCATTTT.

The chain links TRBV28 to TRBJ1-4; D is unclear. This CDR3 is built from 15 residues. The germline gives CDR1 MDHEN, CDR2 SYDVKM. The V gene lost 6 bases and the J gene lost 2 bases, with 13 bases spanning the gap. CDR3 protein: CASSEGRVTNEKLFF. For the CDR3, the DNA is TGTGCCAGCAGCGAAGGGAGGGTGACTAATGAAAAACTGTTTTTT. The full variable domain, rest sourced from reference TRBV28 and TRBJ1-4, is DVKVTQSSRYLVKRTGEKVFLECVQDMDHENMFWYRQDPGLGLRLIYFSYDVKMKEKGDIPEGYSVSREKKERFSLILESASTNQTSMYLCASSEGRVTNEKLFFGSGTQLSVL.

V is TRBV13 and J is TRBJ1-1, with a weak D call TRBD1 (5 bases). This CDR3 has 14 residues. Germline-derived CDR1 and CDR2 are PRHDT and FYEKMQ (reference sequence). Trimming took off 5 bases at V and 1 base at J, with 11 bases between the two ends. For the CDR3, the DNA is TGTGCCAGCAGCGTAGAAACAGGGAACACTGAAGCTTTCTTT. Translated, it gives CASSVETGNTEAFF.

The V call is TRBV7-9, the J call TRBJ1-5; 10 nucleotides line up with TRBD1. The germline gives CDR1 SEHNR, CDR2 FQNEAQ (reference sequence). Trimming took 1 base from V and 4 from J; bases not matched to a gene: 1. The CDR3 is 15 residues long. The CDR3 reads CASSLGGQGNQPQHF. CDR3 nucleotide sequence: TGTGCCAGCAGCTTAGGGGGACAGGGGAATCAGCCCCAGCATTTT.